The clone carrying this T cell receptor (beta chain) was seen repeatedly, ten times or more. Antigen: not known. CDR1 and CDR2 from the germline V gene are SGHTA and FQGNSA. This CDR3 comprises 15 residues. The V end lost 3 bases, the J end lost 5 bases, and 14 bases lay between the germline ends. The entry originates in a study of T cell repertoires in cytomegalovirus infection. Study summary: Carrying CMV and the relevant HLA type showed in public TCR beta signatures. Study-wide findings and caveats: The ex vivo response showed dominance by HLA-C-restricted CMV-specific TCR beta clonotypes. Carriage of CMV together with the relevant HLA was identifiable through cumulative public TCR beta family frequency.

From the reads, TCRdb called clonotypes with MiXCR, one entry per CDR3 protein. The sample lists about 360,000 distinct CDR3 sequences; around a sixth were seen once. The sample taken for sequencing was PBMCs. This clonotype was sampled from a human donor in good health (CMV status not recorded). Some clones in this sample may be carry-over from other donors' samples. The chain links TRBV7-2 to TRBJ1-5; the D is unclear. CDR3 nucleotide sequence: TGTGCCAGCAGCTTTCGCAGGAGGTTGGATCAGCCCCAGCATTTT. Amino acids: CASSFRRRLDQPQHF.